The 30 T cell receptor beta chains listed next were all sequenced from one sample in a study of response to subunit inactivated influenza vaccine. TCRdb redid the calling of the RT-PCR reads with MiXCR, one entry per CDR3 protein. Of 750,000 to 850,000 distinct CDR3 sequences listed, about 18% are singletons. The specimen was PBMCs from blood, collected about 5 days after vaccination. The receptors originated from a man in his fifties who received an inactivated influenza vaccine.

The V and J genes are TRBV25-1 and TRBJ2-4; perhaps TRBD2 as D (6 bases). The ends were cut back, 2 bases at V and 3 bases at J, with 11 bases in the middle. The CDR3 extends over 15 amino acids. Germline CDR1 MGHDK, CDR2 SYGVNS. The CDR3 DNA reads TGTGCCAGCAGTGAACATAGGGGAGGCAAAAACATTCAGTACTTC. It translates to CASSEHRGGKNIQYF.

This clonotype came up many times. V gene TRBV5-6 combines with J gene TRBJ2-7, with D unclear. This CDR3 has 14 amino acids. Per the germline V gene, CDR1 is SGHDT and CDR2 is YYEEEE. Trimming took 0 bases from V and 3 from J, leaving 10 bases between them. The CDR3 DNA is TGTGCCAGCAGCTTGGTGGGTAGCAACTACGAGCAGTACTTC. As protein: CASSLVGSNYEQYF. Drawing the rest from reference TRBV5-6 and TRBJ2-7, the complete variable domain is DAGVTQSPTHLIKTRGQQVTLRCSPKSGHDTVSWYQQALGQGPQFIFQYYEEEERQRGNFPDRFSGHQFPNYSSELNVNALLLGDSALYLCASSLVGSNYEQYFGPGTRLTVT.

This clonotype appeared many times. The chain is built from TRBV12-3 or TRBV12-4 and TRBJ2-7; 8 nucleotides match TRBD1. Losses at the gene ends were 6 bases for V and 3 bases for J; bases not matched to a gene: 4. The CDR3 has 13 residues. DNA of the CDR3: TGTGCCAGCAGCCTTACAGGGGGCTACGAGCAGTACTTC. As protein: CASSLTGGYEQYF.

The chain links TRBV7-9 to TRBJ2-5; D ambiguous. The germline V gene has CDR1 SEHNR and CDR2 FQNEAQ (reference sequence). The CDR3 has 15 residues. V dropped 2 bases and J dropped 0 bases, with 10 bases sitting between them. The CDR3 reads CASSLRLWDQETQYF. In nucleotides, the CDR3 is TGTGCCAGCAGCTTAAGGCTTTGGGACCAAGAGACCCAGTACTTC.

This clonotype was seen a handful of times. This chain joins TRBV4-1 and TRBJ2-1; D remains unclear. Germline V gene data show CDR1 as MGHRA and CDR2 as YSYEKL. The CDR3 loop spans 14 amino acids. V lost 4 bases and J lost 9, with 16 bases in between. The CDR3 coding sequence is TGCGCCAGCAGCCGAATACTCATAGCCGGTGAGCAGTTCTTC. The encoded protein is CASSRILIAGEQFF.

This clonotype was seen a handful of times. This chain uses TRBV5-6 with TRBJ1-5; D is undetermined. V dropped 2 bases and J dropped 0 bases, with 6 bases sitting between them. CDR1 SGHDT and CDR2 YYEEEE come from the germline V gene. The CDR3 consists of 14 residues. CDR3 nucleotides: TGTGCCAGCAGCTTCGGGGTTAGCAATCAGCCCCAGCATTTT. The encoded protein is CASSFGVSNQPQHF.

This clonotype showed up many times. The CDR3 is CASSHGQDTDTQYF. The CDR3 DNA sequence: TGCGCCAGCAGTCATGGACAGGACACAGATACGCAGTATTTT. This rearrangement joins TRBV5-1 to TRBJ2-3; the match to TRBD1 covers 7 bases. After removal of 5 bases from V and 2 bases from J, the junction contained 5 bases not matched to a gene. Germline V lookup: CDR1 SGHRS, CDR2 YFSETQ. The CDR3 has 14 amino acids.

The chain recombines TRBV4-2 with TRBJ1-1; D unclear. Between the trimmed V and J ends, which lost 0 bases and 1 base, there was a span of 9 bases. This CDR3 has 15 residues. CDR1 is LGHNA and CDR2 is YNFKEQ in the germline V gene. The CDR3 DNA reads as TGTGCCAGCAGCCAAGAGATGAGAACGAACACTGAAGCTTTCTTT. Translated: CASSQEMRTNTEAFF.

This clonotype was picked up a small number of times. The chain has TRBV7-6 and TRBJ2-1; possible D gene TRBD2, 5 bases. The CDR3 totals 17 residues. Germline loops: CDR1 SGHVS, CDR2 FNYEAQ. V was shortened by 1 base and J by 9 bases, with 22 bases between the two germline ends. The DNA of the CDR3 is TGTGCCAGCAGCTTAGATCATTCACCCCCGGGGAATGCTGAGCAGTTCTTC. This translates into CASSLDHSPPGNAEQFF.

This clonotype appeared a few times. The CDR3 bases are TGCATGCCTACTAGCGGGATCTCACATGAGCAGTTCTTC. Residues: CMPTSGISHEQFF. This sequence joins TRBV20-1 and TRBJ2-1, with 10 bases identical to TRBD2. Looked up from germline, CDR1 is DFQATT and CDR2 is SNEGSKA (reference sequence). The CDR3 is 13 residues long.

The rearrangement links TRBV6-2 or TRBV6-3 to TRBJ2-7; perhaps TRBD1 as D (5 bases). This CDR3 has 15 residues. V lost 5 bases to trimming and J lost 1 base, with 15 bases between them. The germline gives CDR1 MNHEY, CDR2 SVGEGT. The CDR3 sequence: CASSHRTHRSYEQYF. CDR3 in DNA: TGTGCCAGCAGTCACCGGACACATCGGTCCTACGAGCAGTACTTC.

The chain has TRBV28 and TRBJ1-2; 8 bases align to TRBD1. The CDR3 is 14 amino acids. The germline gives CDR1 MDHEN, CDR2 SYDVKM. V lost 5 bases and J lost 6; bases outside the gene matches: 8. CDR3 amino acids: CASSTGQETDGYTF. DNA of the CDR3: TGTGCCAGCAGTACGGGACAGGAGACGGATGGCTACACCTTC.

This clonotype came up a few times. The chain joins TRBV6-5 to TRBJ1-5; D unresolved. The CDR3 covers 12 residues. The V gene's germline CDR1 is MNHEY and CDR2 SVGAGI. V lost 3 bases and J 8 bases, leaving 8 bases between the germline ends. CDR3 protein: CASSYYEKPQHF. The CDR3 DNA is TGTGCCAGCAGTTATTATGAAAAGCCCCAGCATTTT.

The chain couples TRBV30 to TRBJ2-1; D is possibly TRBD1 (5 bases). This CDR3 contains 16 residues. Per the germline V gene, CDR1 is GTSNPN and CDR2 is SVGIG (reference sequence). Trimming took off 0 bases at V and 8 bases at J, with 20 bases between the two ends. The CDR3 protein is CAWSVTVGQLQDEQFF. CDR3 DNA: TGTGCCTGGAGTGTAACCGTGGGGCAGCTTCAAGATGAGCAGTTCTTC.

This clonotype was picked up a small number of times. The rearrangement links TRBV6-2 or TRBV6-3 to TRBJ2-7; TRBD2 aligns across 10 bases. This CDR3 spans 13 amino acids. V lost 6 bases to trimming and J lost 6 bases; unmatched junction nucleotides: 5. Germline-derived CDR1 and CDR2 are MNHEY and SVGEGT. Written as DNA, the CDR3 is TGTGCCAGCAGACCCACTAGCGGGACCGAGCAGTACTTC. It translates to CASRPTSGTEQYF.

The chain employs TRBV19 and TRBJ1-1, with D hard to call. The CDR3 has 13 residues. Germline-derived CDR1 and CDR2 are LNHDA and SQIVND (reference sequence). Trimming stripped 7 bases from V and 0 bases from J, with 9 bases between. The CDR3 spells CASNPGMNTEAFF. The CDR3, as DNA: TGTGCCAGTAACCCGGGGATGAACACTGAAGCTTTCTTT.

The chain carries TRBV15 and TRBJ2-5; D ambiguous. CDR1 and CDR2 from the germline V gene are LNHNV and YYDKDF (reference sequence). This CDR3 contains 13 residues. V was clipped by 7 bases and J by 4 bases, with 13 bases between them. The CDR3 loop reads CATMELGRETQYF. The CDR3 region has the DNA TGTGCCACCATGGAGCTAGGAAGAGAGACCCAGTACTTC. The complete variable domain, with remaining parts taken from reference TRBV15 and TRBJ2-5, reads DAMVIQNPRYQVTQFGKPVTLSCSQTLNHNVMYWYQQKSSQAPKLLFHYYDKDFNNEADTPDNFQSRRPNTSFCFLDIRSPGLGDTAMYLCATMELGRETQYFGPGTRLLVL.

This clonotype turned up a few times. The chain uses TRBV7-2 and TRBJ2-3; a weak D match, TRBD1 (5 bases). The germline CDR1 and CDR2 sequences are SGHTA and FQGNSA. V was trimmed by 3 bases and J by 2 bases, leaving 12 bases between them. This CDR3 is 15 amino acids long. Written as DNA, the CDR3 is TGTGCCAGCAGCTTCCGACAGCCGAACACAGATACGCAGTATTTT. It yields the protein CASSFRQPNTDTQYF.

The CDR3 nucleotides read TGTGCCAGCAGTTACGGGCCTCGCGGGAACACCGGGGAGCTGTTTTTT. Translated, it gives CASSYGPRGNTGELFF. This sequence joins TRBV6-5 and TRBJ2-2; D ambiguous. This CDR3 has 16 amino acids. Trimming left V 2 bases short and J 1 base short, with 11 bases between. Germline lookup yields CDR1 MNHEY and CDR2 SVGAGI.

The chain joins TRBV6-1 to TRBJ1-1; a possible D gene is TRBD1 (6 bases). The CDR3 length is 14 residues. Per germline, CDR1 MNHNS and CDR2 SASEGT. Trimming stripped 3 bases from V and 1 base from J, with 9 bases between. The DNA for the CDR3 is TGTGCCAGCAGTGACGGCAGGGGGAACACTGAAGCTTTCTTT. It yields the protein CASSDGRGNTEAFF.

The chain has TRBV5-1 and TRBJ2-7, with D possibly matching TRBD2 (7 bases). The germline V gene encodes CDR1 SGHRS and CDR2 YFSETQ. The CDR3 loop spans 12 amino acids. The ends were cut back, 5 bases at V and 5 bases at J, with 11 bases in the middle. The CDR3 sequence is CASSRGANEQYF. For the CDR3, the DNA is TGCGCCAGCAGTCGGGGGGCAAACGAGCAGTACTTC.

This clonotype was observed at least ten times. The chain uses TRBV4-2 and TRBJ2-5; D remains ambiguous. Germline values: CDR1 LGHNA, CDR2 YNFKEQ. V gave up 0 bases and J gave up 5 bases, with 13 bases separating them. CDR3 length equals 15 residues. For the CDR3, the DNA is TGTGCCAGCAGCCAAGAAAACCGTCGTTTGGAGACCCAGTACTTC. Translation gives CASSQENRRLETQYF.

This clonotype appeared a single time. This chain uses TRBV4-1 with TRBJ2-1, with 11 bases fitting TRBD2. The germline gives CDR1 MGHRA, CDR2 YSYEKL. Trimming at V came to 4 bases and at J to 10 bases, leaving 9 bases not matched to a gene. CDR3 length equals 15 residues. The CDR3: CASSLNSGRADEQFF. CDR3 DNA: TGCGCCAGCAGCCTAAATAGCGGGAGGGCGGACGAGCAGTTCTTC.

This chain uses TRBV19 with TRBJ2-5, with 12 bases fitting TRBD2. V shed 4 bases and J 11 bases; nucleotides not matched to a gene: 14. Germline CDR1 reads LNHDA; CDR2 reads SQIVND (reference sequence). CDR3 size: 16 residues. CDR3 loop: CASSRDPGLAGRRQYF. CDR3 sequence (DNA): TGTGCCAGTAGTAGGGACCCCGGACTAGCGGGGAGACGTCAGTACTTC.

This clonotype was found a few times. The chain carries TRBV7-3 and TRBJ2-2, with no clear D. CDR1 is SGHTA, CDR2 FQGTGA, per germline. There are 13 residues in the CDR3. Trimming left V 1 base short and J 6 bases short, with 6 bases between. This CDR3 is CASSLIVSGELFF. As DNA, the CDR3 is TGTGCCAGCAGCTTAATAGTGTCCGGGGAGCTGTTTTTT.

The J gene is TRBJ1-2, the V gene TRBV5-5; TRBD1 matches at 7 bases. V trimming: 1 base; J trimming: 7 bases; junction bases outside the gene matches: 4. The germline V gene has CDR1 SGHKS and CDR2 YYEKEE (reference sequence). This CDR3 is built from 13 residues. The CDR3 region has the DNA TGTGCCAGCAGCTTGACAGGGGCCTTTGGCTACACCTTC. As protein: CASSLTGAFGYTF.

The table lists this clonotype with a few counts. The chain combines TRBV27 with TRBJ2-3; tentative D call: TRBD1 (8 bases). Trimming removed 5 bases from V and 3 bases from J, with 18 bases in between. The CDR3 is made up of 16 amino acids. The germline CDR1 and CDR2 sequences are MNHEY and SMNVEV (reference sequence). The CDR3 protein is CASSPYDRGGTDTQYF. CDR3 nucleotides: TGTGCCAGCAGTCCATACGACAGGGGAGGGACAGATACGCAGTATTTT.

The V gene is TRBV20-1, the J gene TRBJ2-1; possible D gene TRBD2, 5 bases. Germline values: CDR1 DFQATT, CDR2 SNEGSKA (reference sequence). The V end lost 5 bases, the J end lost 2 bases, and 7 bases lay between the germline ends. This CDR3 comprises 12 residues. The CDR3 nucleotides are TGCAGTGCTCTAGCCCCCTACAATGAGCAGTTCTTC. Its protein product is CSALAPYNEQFF.

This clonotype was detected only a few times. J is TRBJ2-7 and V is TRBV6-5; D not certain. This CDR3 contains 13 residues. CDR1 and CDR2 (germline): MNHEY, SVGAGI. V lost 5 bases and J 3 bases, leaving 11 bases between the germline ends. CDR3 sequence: CASSTFRVYEQYF. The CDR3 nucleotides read TGTGCCAGCAGTACTTTCCGGGTCTACGAGCAGTACTTC.

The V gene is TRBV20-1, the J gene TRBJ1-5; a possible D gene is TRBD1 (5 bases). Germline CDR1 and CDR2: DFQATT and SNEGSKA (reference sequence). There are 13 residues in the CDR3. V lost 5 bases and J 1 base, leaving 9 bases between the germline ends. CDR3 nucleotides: TGCAGTGCTGCCGGGACCAGCAATCAGCCCCAGCATTTT. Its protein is CSAAGTSNQPQHF.